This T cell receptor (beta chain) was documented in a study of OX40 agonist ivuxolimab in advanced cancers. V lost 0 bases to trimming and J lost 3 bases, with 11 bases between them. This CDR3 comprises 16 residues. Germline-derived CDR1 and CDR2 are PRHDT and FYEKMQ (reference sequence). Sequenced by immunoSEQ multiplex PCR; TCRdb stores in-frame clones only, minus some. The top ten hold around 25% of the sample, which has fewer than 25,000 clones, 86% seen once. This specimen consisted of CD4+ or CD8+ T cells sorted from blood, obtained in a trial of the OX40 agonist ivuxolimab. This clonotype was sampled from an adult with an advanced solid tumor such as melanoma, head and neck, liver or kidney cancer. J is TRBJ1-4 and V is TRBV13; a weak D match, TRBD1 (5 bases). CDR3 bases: TGTGCCAGCAGCTTAGGCAGCGGGACCGCTAATGAAAAACTGTTTTTT. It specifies CASSLGSGTANEKLFF.